This TCR beta chain appears in the sequencing data of a study of T cells in Graves' hyperthyroidism and ophthalmopathy. Study overall: Sampling of peripheral blood happened at initial diagnosis, prior to any treatment.

Regarding the study as a whole: Most expanded thyroid clonotypes above 0.001 recurred in blood. A model of 13 V-J pairs discriminated ophthalmopathy from stable hyperthyroidism.

TCR beta CDR3 regions were amplified from RNA transcripts. First-round RT-PCR with HTBI primers amplified the TCR CDR3 region. Via MiXCR, TCRdb re-called the multiplex PCR reads, giving one row per CDR3 protein. The sample lists 750,000 to 900,000 distinct CDR3 sequences; more than 30% were seen once. The CDR3 loop spans 13 amino acids. Germline-derived CDR1 and CDR2 are SQVTM and ANQGSEA. Trimming took 4 bases from V and 7 from J; bases not matched to a gene: 5. For Graves' hyperthyroidism to be stable, ophthalmopathy could not progress within 18 months. This clonotype was counted many times. Antigen unknown.

This TCR was sampled from a man aged 18-30 years with Graves' hyperthyroidism. Sequencing was carried out using blood. The J gene is TRBJ1-5, the V gene TRBV29-1, with 9 bases matching TRBD1. The CDR3 coding sequence is TGCAGCGTTGCACAGGGGGCTGCACAGCCCCAGCATTTT. It translates to CSVAQGAAQPQHF.